This T cell receptor beta chain comes out of a study of long-term antiretroviral therapy in people with HIV. Running of the v3.0 immunoSEQ assay took place at survey level. Sequencing used immunoSEQ multiplex PCR; TCRdb keeps in-frame clones, though not all of them. The sample has around 27,000 clones, around 79% seen once. The V gene lost 4 bases and the J gene lost 7 bases, with 17 bases spanning the gap. The CDR3 extends over 14 amino acids. Per germline, CDR1 SGDLS and CDR2 YYNGEE. This clone was seen more than once but under ten times. In the United States, treatment was given to all participants with HIV. Cryopreserved PBMC, at 1-10 million per sample, were present before DNA extraction.

The sequence was obtained from a woman aged 25 to 45 with HIV. The rearrangement links TRBV9 to TRBJ1-1; no clear D. The specimen was unsorted PBMCs, collected 1.1 years before starting antiretroviral therapy. The CDR3 protein is CASSSTQVGGEAFF. The CDR3, as DNA: TGTGCCAGCAGCTCCACTCAGGTTGGCGGTGAAGCTTTCTTT.